This TCR beta chain was recorded in a study of T cells in women clearing cervical HPV infection. The overall study: Controls were women whose single incident HPV16 infection cleared within 12 months without precancer or cancer.

Sequencing was performed with immunoSEQ multiplex PCR; in TCRdb, only in-frame clones are kept and a portion is missing. The specimen's table records about 22,000 clones. The TCR comes from a woman aged 18-69 years with a cervical HPV16 infection that either progressed to CIN3+ or cleared (not recorded which). Sequencing used blood buffy coat.

The chain's CDR3 is CASSAFGTGSEQYF. The sequenced part of the CDR3 DNA is TGTGCCAGCAGTGCCTTTGGGACAGGTAGCGAG. The V gene is TRBV25-1, the J gene TRBJ2-7; 8 bases line up with TRBD1. The read halts 3 residues ahead of the CDR3 end, with the missing end drawn from the germline J gene. The CDR3 loop spans 14 amino acids. Germline trimming cut 4 bases from V and 6 bases from J; bases unmatched to any gene: 8. The germline gives CDR1 MGHDK, CDR2 SYGVNS.